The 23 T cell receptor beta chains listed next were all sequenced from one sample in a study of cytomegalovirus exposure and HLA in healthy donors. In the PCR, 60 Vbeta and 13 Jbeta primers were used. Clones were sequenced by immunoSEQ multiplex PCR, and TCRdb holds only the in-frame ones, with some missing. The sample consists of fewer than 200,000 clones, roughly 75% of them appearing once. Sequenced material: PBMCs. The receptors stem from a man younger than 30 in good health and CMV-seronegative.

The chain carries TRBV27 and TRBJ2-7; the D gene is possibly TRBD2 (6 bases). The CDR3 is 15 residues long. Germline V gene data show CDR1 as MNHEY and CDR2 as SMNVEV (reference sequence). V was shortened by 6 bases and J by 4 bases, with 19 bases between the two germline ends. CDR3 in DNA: TGTGCCAGCAGCCGACGGCCGGGAGCGGATTACGAGCAGTACTTC. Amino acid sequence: CASSRRPGADYEQYF.

The CDR3 nucleotides read TGCAGCGGTTGGGGACAGCAACCATACAATGAGCAGTTCTTC. Amino acids: CSGWGQQPYNEQFF. This rearrangement joins TRBV29-1 to TRBJ2-1; 7 bases align to TRBD1. Trimming took 7 bases from V and 4 from J; bases not matched to a gene: 10. Germline values: CDR1 SQVTM, CDR2 ANQGSEA. The CDR3 totals 14 residues.

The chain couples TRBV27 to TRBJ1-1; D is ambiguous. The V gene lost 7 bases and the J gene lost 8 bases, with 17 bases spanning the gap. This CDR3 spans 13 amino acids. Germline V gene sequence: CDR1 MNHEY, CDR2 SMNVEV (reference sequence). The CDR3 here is CASTNPLAQEAFF. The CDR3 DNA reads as TGTGCCAGCACCAACCCCCTGGCACAGGAAGCTTTCTTT.

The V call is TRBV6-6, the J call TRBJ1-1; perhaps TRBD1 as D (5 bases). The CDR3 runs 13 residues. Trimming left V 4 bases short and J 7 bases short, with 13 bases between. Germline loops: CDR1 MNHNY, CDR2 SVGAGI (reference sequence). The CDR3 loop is CASSFQSRGEAFF. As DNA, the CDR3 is TGTGCCAGCAGTTTTCAGAGTAGGGGTGAAGCTTTCTTT.

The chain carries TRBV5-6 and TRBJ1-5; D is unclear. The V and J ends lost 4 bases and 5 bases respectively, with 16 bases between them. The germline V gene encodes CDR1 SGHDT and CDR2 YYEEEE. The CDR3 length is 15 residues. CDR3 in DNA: TGTGCCAGCAGCCGCGGGTGGAGCGGGCATCAGCCCCAGCATTTT. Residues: CASSRGWSGHQPQHF. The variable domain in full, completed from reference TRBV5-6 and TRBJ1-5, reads DAGVTQSPTHLIKTRGQQVTLRCSPKSGHDTVSWYQQALGQGPQFIFQYYEEEERQRGNFPDRFSGHQFPNYSSELNVNALLLGDSALYLCASSRGWSGHQPQHFGDGTRLSIL.

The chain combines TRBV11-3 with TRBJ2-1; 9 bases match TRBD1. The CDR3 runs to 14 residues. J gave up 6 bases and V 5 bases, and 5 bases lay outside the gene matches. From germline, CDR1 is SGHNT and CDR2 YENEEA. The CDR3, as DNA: TGTGCCAGCAGCACTCGGACAGGGGCCAATGAGCAGTTCTTC. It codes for CASSTRTGANEQFF. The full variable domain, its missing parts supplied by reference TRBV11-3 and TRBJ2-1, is EAGVVQSPRYKIIEKKQPVAFWCNPISGHNTLYWYLQNLGQGPELLIRYENEEAVDDSQLPKDRFSAERLKGVDSTLKIQPAELGDSAVYLCASSTRTGANEQFFGPGTRLTVL.

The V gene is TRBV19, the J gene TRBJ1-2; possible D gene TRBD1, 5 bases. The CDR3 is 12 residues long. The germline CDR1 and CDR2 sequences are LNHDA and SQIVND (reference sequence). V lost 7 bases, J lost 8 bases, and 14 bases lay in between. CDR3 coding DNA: TGTGCCAGTACTGACAGCCCCTTAGGCTACACCTTC. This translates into CASTDSPLGYTF.

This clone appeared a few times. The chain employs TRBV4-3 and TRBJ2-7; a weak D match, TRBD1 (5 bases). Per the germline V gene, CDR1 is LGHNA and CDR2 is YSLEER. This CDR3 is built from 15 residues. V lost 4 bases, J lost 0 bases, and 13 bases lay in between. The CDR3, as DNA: TGCGCCAGCAGCCCGTTAGAAGGGGCCTCCTACGAGCAGTACTTC. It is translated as CASSPLEGASYEQYF.

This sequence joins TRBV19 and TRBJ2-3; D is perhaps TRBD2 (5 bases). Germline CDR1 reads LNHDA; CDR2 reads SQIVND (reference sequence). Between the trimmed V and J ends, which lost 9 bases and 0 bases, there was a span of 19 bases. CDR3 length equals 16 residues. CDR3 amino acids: CASHPSGLTSTDTQYF. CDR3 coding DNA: TGTGCCAGCCATCCGAGCGGATTGACTAGCACAGATACGCAGTATTTT.

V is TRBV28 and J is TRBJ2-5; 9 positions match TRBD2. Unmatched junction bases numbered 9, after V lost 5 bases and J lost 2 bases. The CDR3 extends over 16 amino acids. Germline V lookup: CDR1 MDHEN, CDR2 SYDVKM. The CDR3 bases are TGTGCCAGCAGTCCCCTAGGCGGGAGGGGGCAAGAGACCCAGTACTTC. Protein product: CASSPLGGRGQETQYF.

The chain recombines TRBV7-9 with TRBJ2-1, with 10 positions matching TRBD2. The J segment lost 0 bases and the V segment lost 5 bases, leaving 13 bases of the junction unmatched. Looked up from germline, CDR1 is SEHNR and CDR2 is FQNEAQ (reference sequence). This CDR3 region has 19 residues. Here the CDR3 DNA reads TGTGCCAGCAGCCCGCCACCGGGACTAGCGACGAGCTCCTACAATGAGCAGTTCTTC. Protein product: CASSPPPGLATSSYNEQFF.

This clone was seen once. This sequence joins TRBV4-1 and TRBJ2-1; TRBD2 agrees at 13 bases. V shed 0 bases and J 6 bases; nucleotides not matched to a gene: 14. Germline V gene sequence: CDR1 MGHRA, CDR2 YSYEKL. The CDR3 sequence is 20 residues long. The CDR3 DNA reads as TGCGCCAGCAGCCAAGAATCCCCGAGGACTAGCGGGAGAGTTGGCAATGAGCAGTTCTTC. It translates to CASSQESPRTSGRVGNEQFF.

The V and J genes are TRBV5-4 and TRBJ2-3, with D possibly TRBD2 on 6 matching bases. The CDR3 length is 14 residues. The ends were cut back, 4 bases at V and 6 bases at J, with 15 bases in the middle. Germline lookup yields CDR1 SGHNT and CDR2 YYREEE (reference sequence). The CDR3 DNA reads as TGTGCCAGCAGCCCCCCGACTAGGGCGGATACGCAGTATTTT. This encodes CASSPPTRADTQYF.

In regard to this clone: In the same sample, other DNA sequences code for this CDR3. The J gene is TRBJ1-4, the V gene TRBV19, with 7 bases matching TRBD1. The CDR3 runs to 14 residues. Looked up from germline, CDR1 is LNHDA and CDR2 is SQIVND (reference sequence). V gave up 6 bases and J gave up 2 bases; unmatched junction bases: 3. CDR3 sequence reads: CASSLQGTNEKLFF. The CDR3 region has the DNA TGTGCCAGTAGCCTACAGGGGACTAATGAAAAACTGTTTTTT.

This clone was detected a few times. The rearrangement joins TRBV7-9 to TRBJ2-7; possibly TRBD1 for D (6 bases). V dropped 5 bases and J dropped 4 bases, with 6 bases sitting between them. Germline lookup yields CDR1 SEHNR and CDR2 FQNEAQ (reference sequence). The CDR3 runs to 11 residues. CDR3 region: CASSDRYEQYF. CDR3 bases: TGTGCCAGCAGCGACAGGTACGAGCAGTACTTC.

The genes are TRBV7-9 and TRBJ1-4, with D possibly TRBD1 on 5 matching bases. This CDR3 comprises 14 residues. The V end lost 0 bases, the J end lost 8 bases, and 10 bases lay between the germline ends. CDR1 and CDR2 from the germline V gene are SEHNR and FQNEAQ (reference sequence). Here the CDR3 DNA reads TGTGCCAGCAGCTTAGCTGGAAGGGGCGAAAAACTGTTTTTT. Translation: CASSLAGRGEKLFF. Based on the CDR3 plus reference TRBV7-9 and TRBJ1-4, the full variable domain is DTGVSQNPRHKITKRGQNVTFRCDPISEHNRLYWYRQTLGQGPEFLTYFQNEAQLEKSRLLSDRFSAERPKGSFSTLEIQRTEQGDSAMYLCASSLAGRGEKLFFGSGTQLSVL.

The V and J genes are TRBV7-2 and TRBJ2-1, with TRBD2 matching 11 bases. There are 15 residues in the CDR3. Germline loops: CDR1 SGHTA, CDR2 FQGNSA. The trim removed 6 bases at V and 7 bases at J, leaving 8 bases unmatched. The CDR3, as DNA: TGTGCCAGCAGTACCGATAGCGGGAGGGGTAATGAGCAGTTCTTC. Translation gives CASSTDSGRGNEQFF.

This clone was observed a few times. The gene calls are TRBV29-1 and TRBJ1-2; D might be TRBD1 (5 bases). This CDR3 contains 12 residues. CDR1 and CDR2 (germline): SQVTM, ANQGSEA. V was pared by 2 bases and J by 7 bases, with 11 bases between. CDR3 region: CSVETGLRGYTF. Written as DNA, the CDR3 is TGCAGCGTTGAAACGGGACTCCGTGGCTACACCTTC.

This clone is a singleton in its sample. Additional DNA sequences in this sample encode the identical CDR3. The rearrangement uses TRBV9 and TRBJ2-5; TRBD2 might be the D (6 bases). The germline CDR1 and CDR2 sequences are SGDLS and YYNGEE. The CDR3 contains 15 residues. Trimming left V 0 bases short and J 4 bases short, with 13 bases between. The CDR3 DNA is TGTGCCAGCAGCGTAGTAGGGACGGAGGGAGAGACCCAGTACTTC. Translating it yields CASSVVGTEGETQYF.

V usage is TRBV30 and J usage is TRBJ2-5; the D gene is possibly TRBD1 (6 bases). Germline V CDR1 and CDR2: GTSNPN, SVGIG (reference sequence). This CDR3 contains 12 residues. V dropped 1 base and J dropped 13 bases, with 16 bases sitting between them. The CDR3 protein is CAWSEAMDSPYF. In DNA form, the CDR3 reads TGTGCCTGGAGTGAAGCTATGGACAGTCCGTACTTC.

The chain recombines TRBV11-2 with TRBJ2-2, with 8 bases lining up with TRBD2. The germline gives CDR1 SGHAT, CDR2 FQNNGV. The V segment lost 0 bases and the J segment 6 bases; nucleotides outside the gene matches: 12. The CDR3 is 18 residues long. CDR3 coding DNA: TGTGCCAGCAGCTTAGAGGGGGGAGCGGGAGTAGGTCCCGGGGAGCTGTTTTTT. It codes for CASSLEGGAGVGPGELFF.

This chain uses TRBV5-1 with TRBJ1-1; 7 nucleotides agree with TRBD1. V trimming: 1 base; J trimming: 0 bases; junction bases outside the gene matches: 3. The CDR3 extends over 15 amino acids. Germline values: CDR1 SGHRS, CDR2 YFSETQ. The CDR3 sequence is CASSLTGTVNTEAFF. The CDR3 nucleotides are TGCGCCAGCAGCTTGACCGGGACAGTGAACACTGAAGCTTTCTTT.

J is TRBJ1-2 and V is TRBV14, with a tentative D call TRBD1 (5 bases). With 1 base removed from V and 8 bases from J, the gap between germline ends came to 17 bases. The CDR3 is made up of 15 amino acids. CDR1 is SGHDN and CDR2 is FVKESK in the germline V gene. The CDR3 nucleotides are TGTGCCAGCAGCCAAGGAGTTGGAGGGGCCGCGGGCTACACCTTC. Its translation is CASSQGVGGAAGYTF.